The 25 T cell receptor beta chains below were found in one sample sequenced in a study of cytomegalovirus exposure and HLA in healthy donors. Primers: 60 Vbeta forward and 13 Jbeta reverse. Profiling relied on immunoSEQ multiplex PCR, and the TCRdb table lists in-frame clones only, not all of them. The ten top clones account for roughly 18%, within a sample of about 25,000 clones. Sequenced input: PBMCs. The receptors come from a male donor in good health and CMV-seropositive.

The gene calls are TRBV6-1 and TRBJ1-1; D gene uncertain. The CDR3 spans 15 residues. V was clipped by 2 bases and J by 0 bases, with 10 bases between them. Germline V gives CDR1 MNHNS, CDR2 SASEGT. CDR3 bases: TGTGCCAGCAGTGAAAACGGGGTGATGAACACTGAAGCTTTCTTT. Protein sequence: CASSENGVMNTEAFF.

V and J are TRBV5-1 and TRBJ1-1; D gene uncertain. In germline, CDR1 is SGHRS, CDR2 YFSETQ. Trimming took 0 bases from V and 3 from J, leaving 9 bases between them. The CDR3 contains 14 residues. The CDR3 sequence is CASSLAPGDTEAFF. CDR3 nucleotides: TGCGCCAGCAGCTTGGCCCCGGGTGACACTGAAGCTTTCTTT.

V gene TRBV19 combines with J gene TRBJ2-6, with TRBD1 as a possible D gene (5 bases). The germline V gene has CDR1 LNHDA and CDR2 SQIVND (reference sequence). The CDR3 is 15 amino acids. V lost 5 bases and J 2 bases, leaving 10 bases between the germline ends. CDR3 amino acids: CASSYGAPGANVLTF. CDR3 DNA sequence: TGTGCCAGTAGTTATGGGGCCCCTGGGGCCAACGTCCTGACTTTC.

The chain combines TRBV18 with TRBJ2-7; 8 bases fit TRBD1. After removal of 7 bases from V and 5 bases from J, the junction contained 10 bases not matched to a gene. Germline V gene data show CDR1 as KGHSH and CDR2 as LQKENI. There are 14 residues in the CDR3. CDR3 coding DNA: TGTGCCAGCTTCCGGGACAGGATGAACAACGAGCAGTACTTC. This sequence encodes CASFRDRMNNEQYF.

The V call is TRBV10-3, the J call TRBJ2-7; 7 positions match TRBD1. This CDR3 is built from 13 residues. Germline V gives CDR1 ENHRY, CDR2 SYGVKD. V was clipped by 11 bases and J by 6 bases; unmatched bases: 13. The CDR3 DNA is TGTGCCTCCGGGGCCCGACAGGGCGGCGAGCAGTACTTC. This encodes CASGARQGGEQYF.

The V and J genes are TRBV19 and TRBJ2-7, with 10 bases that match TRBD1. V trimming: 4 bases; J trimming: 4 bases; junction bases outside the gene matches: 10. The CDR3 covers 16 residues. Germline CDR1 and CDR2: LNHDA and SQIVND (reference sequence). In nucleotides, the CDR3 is TGTGCCAGTAGTAGCGCCGCTCGGGGACAGGGGTACGAGCAGTACTTC. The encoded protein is CASSSAARGQGYEQYF.

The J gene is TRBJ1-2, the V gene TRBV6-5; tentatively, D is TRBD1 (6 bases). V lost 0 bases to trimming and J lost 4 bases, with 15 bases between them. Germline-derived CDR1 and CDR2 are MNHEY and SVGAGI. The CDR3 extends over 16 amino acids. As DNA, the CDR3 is TGTGCCAGCAGTTACTCGAAGGCGTGGGGGCGCTATGGCTACACCTTC. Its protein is CASSYSKAWGRYGYTF.

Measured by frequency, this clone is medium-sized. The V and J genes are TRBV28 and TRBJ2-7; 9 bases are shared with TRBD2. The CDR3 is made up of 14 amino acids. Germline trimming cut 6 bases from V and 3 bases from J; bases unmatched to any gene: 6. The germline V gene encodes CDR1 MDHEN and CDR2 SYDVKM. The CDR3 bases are TGTGCCAGCAGCCTACTAGCGGGCGTCTACGAGCAGTACTTC. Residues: CASSLLAGVYEQYF.

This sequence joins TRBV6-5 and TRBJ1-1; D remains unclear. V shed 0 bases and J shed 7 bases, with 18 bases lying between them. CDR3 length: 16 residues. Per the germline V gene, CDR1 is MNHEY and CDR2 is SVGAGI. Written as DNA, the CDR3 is TGTGCCAGCAGTTACTCGATAGGCCAGATAAGACTTGAAGCTTTCTTT. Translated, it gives CASSYSIGQIRLEAFF.

The CDR3 region is CASSEAVIAGGRGQETQYF. Written as DNA, the CDR3 is TGTGCCAGCAGTGAAGCAGTCATAGCGGGAGGACGGGGCCAAGAGACCCAGTACTTC. J is TRBJ2-5 and V is TRBV6-1; 10 bases line up with TRBD2. Germline CDR1 and CDR2: MNHNS and SASEGT. The CDR3 is 19 amino acids. After removal of 0 bases from V and 1 base from J, the junction contained 11 bases not matched to a gene.

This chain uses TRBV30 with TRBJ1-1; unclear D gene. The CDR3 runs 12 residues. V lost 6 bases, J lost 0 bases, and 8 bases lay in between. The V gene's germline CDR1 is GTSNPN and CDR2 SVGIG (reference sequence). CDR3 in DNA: TGTGCCTGTACAGTTTTGAACACTGAAGCTTTCTTT. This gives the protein CACTVLNTEAFF.

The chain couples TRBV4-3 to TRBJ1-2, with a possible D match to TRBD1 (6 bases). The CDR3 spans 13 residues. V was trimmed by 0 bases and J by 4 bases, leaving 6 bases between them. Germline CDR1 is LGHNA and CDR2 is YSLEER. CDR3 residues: CASSQETGYGYTF. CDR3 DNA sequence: TGCGCCAGCAGCCAAGAGACAGGCTATGGCTACACCTTC.

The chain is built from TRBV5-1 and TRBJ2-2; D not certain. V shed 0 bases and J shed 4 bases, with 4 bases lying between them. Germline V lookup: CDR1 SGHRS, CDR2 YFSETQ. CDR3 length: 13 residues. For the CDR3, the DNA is TGCGCCAGCAGCTTGGCGGTCACCGGGGAGCTGTTTTTT. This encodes CASSLAVTGELFF. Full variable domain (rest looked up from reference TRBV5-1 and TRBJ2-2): KAGVTQTPRYLIKTRGQQVTLSCSPISGHRSVSWYQQTPGQGLQFLFEYFSETQRNKGNFPGRFSGRQFSNSRSEMNVSTLELGDSALYLCASSLAVTGELFFGEGSRLTVL.

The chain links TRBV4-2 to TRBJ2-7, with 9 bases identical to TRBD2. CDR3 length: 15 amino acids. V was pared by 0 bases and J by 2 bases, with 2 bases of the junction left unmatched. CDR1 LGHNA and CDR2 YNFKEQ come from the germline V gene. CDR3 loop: CASSQEREGAYEQYF. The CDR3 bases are TGTGCCAGCAGCCAAGAGCGGGAGGGCGCCTACGAGCAGTACTTC.

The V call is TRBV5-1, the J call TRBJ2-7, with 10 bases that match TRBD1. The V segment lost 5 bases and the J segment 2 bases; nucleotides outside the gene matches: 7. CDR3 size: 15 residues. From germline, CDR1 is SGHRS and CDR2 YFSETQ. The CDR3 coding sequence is TGCGCCAGCAGATTCCTCGGACAGGGGGCCTACGAGCAGTACTTC. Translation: CASRFLGQGAYEQYF.

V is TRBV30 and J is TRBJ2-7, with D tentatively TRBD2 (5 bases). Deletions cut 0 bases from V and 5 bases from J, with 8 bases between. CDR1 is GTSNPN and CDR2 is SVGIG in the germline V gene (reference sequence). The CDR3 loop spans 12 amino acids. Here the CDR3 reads CAWSVSGNEQYF. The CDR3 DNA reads TGTGCCTGGAGTGTGTCCGGGAACGAGCAGTACTTC.

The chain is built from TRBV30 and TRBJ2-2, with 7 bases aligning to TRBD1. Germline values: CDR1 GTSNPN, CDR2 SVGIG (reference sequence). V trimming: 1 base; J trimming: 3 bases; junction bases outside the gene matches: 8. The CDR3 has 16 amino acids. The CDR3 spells CAWSGHRGHYTGELFF. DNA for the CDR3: TGTGCCTGGAGTGGCCACAGGGGACACTACACCGGGGAGCTGTTTTTT. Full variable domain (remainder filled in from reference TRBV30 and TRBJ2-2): SQTIHQWPATLVQPVGSPLSLECTVEGTSNPNLYWYRQAAGRGLQLLFYSVGIGQISSEVPQNLSASRPQDRQFILSSKKLLLSDSGFYLCAWSGHRGHYTGELFFGEGSRLTVL.

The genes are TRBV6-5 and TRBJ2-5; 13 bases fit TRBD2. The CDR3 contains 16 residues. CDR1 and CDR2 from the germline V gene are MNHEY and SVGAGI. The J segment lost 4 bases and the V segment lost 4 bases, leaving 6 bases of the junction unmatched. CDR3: CASSSGLAGVGETQYF. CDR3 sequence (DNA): TGTGCCAGCAGTTCCGGACTAGCGGGAGTAGGAGAGACCCAGTACTTC.

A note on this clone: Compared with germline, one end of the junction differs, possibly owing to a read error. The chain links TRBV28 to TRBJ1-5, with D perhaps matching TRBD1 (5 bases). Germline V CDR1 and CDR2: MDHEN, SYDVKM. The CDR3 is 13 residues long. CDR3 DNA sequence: TGTACCAGCAGTTTCTCAGGGAATCAGCCCCAGCATTTT. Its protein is CTSSFSGNQPQHF. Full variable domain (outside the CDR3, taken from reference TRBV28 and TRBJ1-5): DVKVTQSSRYLVKRTGEKVFLECVQDMDHENMFWYRQDPGLGLRLIYFSYDVKMKEKGDIPEGYSVSREKKERFSLILESASTNQTSMYLCTSSFSGNQPQHFGDGTRLSIL.

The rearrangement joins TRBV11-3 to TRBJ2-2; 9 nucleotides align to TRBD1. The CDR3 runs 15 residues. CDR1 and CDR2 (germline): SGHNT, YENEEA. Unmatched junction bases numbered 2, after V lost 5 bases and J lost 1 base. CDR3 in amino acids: CASSPGQGNTGELFF. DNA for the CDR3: TGTGCCAGCAGCCCGGGACAGGGGAACACCGGGGAGCTGTTTTTT.

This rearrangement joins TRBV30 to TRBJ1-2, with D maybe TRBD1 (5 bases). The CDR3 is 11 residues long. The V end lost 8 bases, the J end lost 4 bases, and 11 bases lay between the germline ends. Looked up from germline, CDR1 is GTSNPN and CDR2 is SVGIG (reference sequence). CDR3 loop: CALGRGYGYTF. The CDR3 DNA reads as TGTGCCCTCGGGAGGGGCTATGGCTACACCTTC.

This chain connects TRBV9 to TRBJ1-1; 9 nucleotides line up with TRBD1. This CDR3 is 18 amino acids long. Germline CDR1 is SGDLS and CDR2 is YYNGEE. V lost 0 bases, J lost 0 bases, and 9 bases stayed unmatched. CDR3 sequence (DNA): TGTGCCAGCAGCGTAGCTACAGGGGGCGAGATGTTGAACACTGAAGCTTTCTTT. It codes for CASSVATGGEMLNTEAFF. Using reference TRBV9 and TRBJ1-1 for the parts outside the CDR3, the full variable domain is DSGVTQTPKHLITATGQRVTLRCSPRSGDLSVYWYQQSLDQGLQFLIQYYNGEERAKGNILERFSAQQFPDLHSELNLSSLELGDSALYFCASSVATGGEMLNTEAFFGQGTRLTVV.

The CDR3 protein is CASSSLAGRDTQYF. The CDR3 coding sequence is TGTGCCAGCAGTTCTCTAGCGGGACGGGATACGCAGTATTTT. The V call is TRBV6-7, the J call TRBJ2-3, with TRBD2 matching 9 bases. TRBV6-7 is reported as an ORF; its role is uncertain. V shed 4 bases and J 6 bases; nucleotides not matched to a gene: 5. This CDR3 has 14 amino acids.

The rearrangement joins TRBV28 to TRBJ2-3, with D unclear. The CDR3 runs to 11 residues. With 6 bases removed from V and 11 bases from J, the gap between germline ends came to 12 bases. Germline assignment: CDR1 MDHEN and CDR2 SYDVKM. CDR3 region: CASSLERRQYF. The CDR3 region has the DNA TGTGCCAGCAGCCTCGAGAGGCGGCAGTATTTT.

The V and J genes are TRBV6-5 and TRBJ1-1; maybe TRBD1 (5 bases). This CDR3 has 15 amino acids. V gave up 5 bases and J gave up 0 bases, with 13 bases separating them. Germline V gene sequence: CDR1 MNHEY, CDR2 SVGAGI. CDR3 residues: CASSRVDIMNTEAFF. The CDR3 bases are TGTGCCAGCAGTCGAGTGGACATCATGAACACTGAAGCTTTCTTT.